This T cell receptor beta chain was identified in a study of blood T cell repertoires in COVID-19. Here immunoSEQ multiplex PCR was the method, and the copy in TCRdb shows in-frame clones only, minus some. The sample yields roughly 150,000 clones, 70% to 90% seen once. Germline V gene lookup returns CDR1 LGHDT and CDR2 YNNKEL (reference sequence). The V gene lost 0 bases and the J gene lost 0 bases, with 9 bases spanning the gap. CDR3 length equals 16 residues. The TCR sequence derives from a human donor in a cohort sampled during active COVID-19. This chain uses TRBV3-1 (or the pseudogene TRBV3-2) with TRBJ1-3, with TRBD1 as a possible D gene (5 bases). The sample consisted of peripheral blood. In nucleotides, the CDR3 is TGTGCCAGCAGCCAAGATAGGGGTTTCTCTGGAAACACCATATATTTT. Protein product: CASSQDRGFSGNTIYF.